This TCR beta chain was profiled in a study of cytomegalovirus exposure and HLA in healthy donors listed by TCRdb under 2017. For the study in its entirety: In an earlier analysis of some 610 of the donors, 250 to 350 Gb of sequence data and 100 million or so unique TCR beta sequences from roughly 190 million T cells were reported. An early release that covered roughly 600 HLA-typed donors contained approximately 320 gigabases of sequencing data and 85 million to 100 million unique TCR sequences. Among the approximately 430 genotyped donors, approximately 77% belonged to the genetic ancestry cluster associated with self-reported Caucasian donors. The study aimed to test whether cataloging public T cell receptors could reveal signatures of past pathogen exposure. Using immunosequencing, the study profiled T cell repertoires from around 670 subjects and related those repertoires to cytomegalovirus serostatus. Along with the roughly 710-subject first cohort, a separate validation cohort of 120 different subjects was used. To predict cytomegalovirus infection status, the study brought together high-throughput TCR immunosequencing, statistical association of individual TCRs with disease status, and machine learning. To study patterns of TCR occurrence, a later analysis re-analyzed previously published TCR beta repertoires from 700 or so donors and added high-resolution HLA genotyping. In the later analysis, no new phenotypic data were used to find candidate immune exposures; instead, reliance was placed on TCR beta sequences and their occurrence across donors. To decide whether each TCR beta V gene segment behaved as functional or pseudogenic, an earlier analysis of some 600 of the donors relied on high-throughput TCR beta sequencing. Donor age, sex, ethnicity and CMV serostatus were compiled alongside the repertoire data. In a later genetic analysis, genome-wide SNP genotypes for about three fifths of the roughly 670 donors were used, and that subset was treated as a discovery cohort. Every discovery cohort repertoire had been produced on one sequencing platform. HLA typing covered class I and class II loci at four-digit resolution. The number of typed donors differed by locus: roughly 629-630 for A, B, C, DRB1 and DQB1; 522 for DQA1; around 580 for DPA1; and about 470 for DPB1. Roughly 5 DR-DQ haplotypes were handled as single units for association and clustering, since linkage in the cohort was strong. On average, roughly 240,000 unique TCR beta nucleotide sequences were sequenced per donor among about 400 genotyped donors of the cohort, with roughly a sixth of those sequences being non-productive. What the study reported, not specific to this receptor: HLA typing was unavailable for some donors at each locus, so association tests used only the typed subset. A later analysis found that HLA-associated TCR beta chains were more clonally expanded and had lower generation probabilities than equally common non-associated chains. According to a later analysis, most CMV-associated TCR beta chains appeared to be HLA-restricted, and the HLA associations seemed to be driven largely by CMV exposure. Most TCR sequences were observed very rarely across donors, whereas some public TCRs were present in many individuals. When HLA alleles, especially DR and DQ, strongly co-occurred, attributing TCR associations to individual alleles was difficult. A further reported finding was that TCR beta sequences accurately predicted the HLA-A and HLA-B alleles for most subjects in the first cohort. Over 15 rarely observed V segments, including chromosome 9 orphons, were excluded from the earlier analysis of several hundred of the donors because counts were too low. The authors suggested that the approach could potentially be generalized to other disease states and immunological phenotypes. In an earlier analysis of some 500 of the donors, most TCR beta V segments were observed in productive rearrangements about 87% or about 30% of the time, broadly matching IMGT annotations. Several of the top co-occurrence clusters appeared to be linked to parvovirus B19, influenza, CMV and Epstein-Barr virus, according to a later analysis. Correlated functional status among segregating V segments might reflect linkage disequilibrium, but an unknown experimental factor could not be ruled out. A later genetic analysis reported fewer N-insertions in productive TCRs among donors in an Asian-associated ancestry cluster than the roughly 670-donor mean. An association between a missense DCLRE1C variant and V-gene and J-gene trimming of TCR beta chains was found in a later genetic analysis and replicated in an independent cohort. The cohort was sequenced for TCR beta chains only, and without alpha or paired-chain data the features that could be detected were limited. Because the 87-base-pair reads could not distinguish some IMGT-functional V segments, including TRBV6-2 and TRBV6-3, those segments were excluded. Roughly uniform sequencing depth across donors was assumed in presence/absence analyses, although this assumption may not hold. The study gave a list of 150 to 200 TCR beta chains associated with cytomegalovirus. A cluster of highly shared sequence variants was judged likely to represent a technical artifact of the sequencing pipeline. Cytomegalovirus status was reported to be diagnosed by the classifier with high specificity and sensitivity in both the original and validation cohorts. Three of the identified cytomegalovirus-associated TCR beta chains were confirmed in vitro to be specific for cytomegalovirus antigens. A later analysis found that TCR association rates varied across HLA loci, with DRB1 alleles showing the most associated TCRs and HLA-C alleles the fewest. A later analysis associated 17,000 or so TCR beta sequences with specific HLA alleles at a false discovery rate of 0.05. CMV serostatus was the only immune exposure information available for the cohort.

The method was the immunoSEQ multiplex PCR assay. For the multiplex PCR, a mixture combining 60 forward primers for TCR Vbeta segments and 13 reverse primers for TCR Jbeta segments was used. The CDR3 region of rearranged TCR beta genes was amplified from genomic DNA by a multiplex PCR assay. Amplified TCR beta libraries were sequenced as 87-base-pair reads on the Illumina HiSeq System. The source study handled its data this way. A later analysis counted tens of millions of unique TCR beta chains across the 650 to 800 repertoires, and 10 million to 11 million of these chains were shared by at least two donors. A nearest-neighbor algorithm error-corrected the raw reads and collapsed the reads into unique sequences, merging closely related sequences to remove PCR and sequencing errors. CDR3 sequences were aligned to IMGT reference sequences to assign V, D and J gene segments. For a sequence to be retained, a match of at least six nucleotides to both a V gene segment and a J gene segment was required. Rearrangements were called productive when the CDR3 lacked stop codons and stayed in frame with V and J; all others were non-productive. Following IMGT convention, CDR3 was defined as the stretch from the second conserved V-encoded cysteine to the conserved J-encoded phenylalanine. The earlier analysis of 587 of the donors excluded sequences that lacked an unambiguous match to a single V gene segment. An earlier analysis of about 590 of the donors classified V segments as functional when productive rearrangements were above 56.7% and as segregating when the standard deviation between donors was above 5%. To diagnose cytomegalovirus status from the catalog of TCR beta chain sequences, a statistical classification framework was built. A later analysis assigned V and J genes by comparing TCR nucleotide sequences with IMGT/GENE-DB human TR gene sequences. Using the TCRdist pipeline, a later analysis assigned CDR3 sequences along with most-parsimonious VDJ recombination scenarios. In a later analysis, each TCR beta chain was defined by its CDR3 amino acid sequence together with its V-gene family, and reads without a unique V-gene family were excluded. To address suspected cross-contamination and a sequencing artifact, a later analysis removed roughly 640 highly shared, low-generation-probability nucleotide sequences. In a later analysis, a clonal expansion index for each public chain was calculated from normalized within-repertoire ranks of inferred template counts. Generation probabilities in a later analysis came from a VDJ recombination model fitted to out-of-frame rearrangements, and those results were checked against IGoR. In a later analysis, hypergeometric tests were used to score TCR-TCR, TCR-HLA and TCR-CMV co-occurrence, with a repertoire-size bias correction applied to TCR pairs. In a later analysis, false discovery rates were estimated by permuting HLA or CMV assignments 20 times. In a later analysis, co-occurring TCRs were grouped using DBSCAN, with TCRdist sequence similarity added in when clustering inside HLA-allele-positive subsets. Co-occurrence clustering excluded repertoires with fewer than 30,000 or more than 120,000 public chains, plus five with anomalous nucleotide sharing. TCRdb's version of the immuneACCESS table is confined to in-frame rearrangements and falls short of the full clone set. An unresolved V gene accounts for under half of the shortfall where checked; the remainder is of unknown origin. V, J and clone size derive from that table, while D and trimming were established from the DNA sequence. This sample lists roughly 57,000 clones; 70% to 85% were detected once. Of the sample, 2.9% is held by the ten largest clones.

The cohort comprised fewer than 750 healthy bone marrow donors. At the time of sampling, every cohort member was nominally healthy, though immune exposures that went unrecorded were likely present. The donor tested CMV seronegative and was one of the 352 seronegative cohort members. Each donor provided a peripheral blood sample, and peripheral blood mononuclear cells were used for TCR beta sequencing. Genomic DNA was extracted from the blood cell samples with the Qiagen DNeasy Blood Extraction Kit. Worth noting for this clone: The antigen it recognizes is unknown. The record has no base qualities; no much larger clone is one base away.

Relative to germline, V is 6 bases shorter and J is 5 bases shorter, with 13 bases between their ends. For CDR1 and CDR2, the germline V gene (reference sequence) lists MNHEY and SMNVEV. The CDR3, from cysteine to phenylalanine, totals 13 residues. Only CDR3 DNA remains: 39 bases, in frame from the first base. Sequenced material: PBMCs. The chain couples TRBV27 to TRBJ1-1; 5 matching bases give a weak D call of TRBD1. The origin of this receptor is a man in his fifties in good health and CMV-seronegative. The CDR3 protein: CASRGAPGTEAFF. The DNA sequence is as follows: TGTGCCAGCAGAGGGGCGCCAGGAACTGAAGCTTTCTTT.